This T cell receptor beta chain comes out of a study of blood T cell repertoires in COVID-19. Method: immunoSEQ multiplex PCR; TCRdb's copy keeps in-frame clones and lacks some. The data contain fewer than 50,000 clones, roughly 70% of them singletons. The clonotype was recovered from a man aged 70 or older with COVID-19, enrolled during active disease. The sequencing input was peripheral blood.

The CDR3: CASSVAGETDTQYF. Written as DNA, the CDR3 is TGTGCCAGCAGCGTAGCGGGGGAGACAGATACGCAGTATTTT. This chain links TRBV9 with TRBJ2-3; tentative D call: TRBD2 (6 bases). The V and J ends lost 0 bases and 3 bases respectively, with 8 bases between them. This CDR3 has 14 amino acids. Looked up from germline, CDR1 is SGDLS and CDR2 is YYNGEE.